The subject of this entry is one T cell receptor (beta chain). Its antigen is undetermined. Germline-derived CDR1 and CDR2 are SNHLY and FYNNEI. The ends lost 2 bases at V and 3 bases at J; junction bases unmatched: 8. The CDR3 is 16 residues long. The record originates from a study of cytomegalovirus exposure and HLA in healthy donors. Study conclusions and caveats: A list of approximately 160 TCR beta chains associated with cytomegalovirus was given. Most CMV-associated TCR beta chains were later found to appear HLA-restricted. There were a few CMV-associated chains whose specificity for CMV antigens was confirmed in vitro.

The PCR was carried out with 60 Vbeta primers and 13 Jbeta primers. Assay used: immunoSEQ multiplex PCR; TCRdb lists only in-frame clones, some missing. The table lists some 110,000 clones, 80% to 90% of them singletons. This chain uses TRBV2 with TRBJ1-1; 8 bases map to TRBD1. The TCR originated in a woman in her twenties or thirties in good health and CMV-seronegative. What was sequenced was PBMCs. CDR3 sequence reads: CASSEYSGGADTEAFF. In DNA form, the CDR3 reads TGTGCCAGCAGTGAATATTCAGGGGGCGCCGACACTGAAGCTTTCTTT.